This T cell receptor (beta chain) was sequenced during a study of T-cell memory formation after mild COVID-19. Whole-study results and caveats: The CD4+ clones that contracted clustered mainly within CM and EM, and the CD8+ clones concentrated in EMRA.

This clonotype was observed a handful of times. The target antigen is unknown. This CDR3 contains 15 residues. CDR1 is SEHNR and CDR2 is FQNEAQ in the germline V gene (reference sequence). Trimming stripped 5 bases from V and 0 bases from J, with 14 bases between. TCRdb passed the 5' RACE reads through MiXCR, listing each CDR3 protein once. The data hold 170,000 or so distinct CDR3 sequences, with over 20% observed a single time. The sequenced sample was PBMCs or a T cell subset sorted from them (not recorded which). The sequence came from an adult woman who had mild COVID-19 (a few samples of this study predate the infection). Cell type and time point are not known. This chain joins TRBV7-9 and TRBJ2-7; no reliable D call. CDR3 loop: CASSHRHVSSYEQYF. The CDR3 DNA is TGTGCCAGCAGCCACCGACATGTGTCCTCCTACGAGCAGTACTTC.